A selection of T cell receptor beta chains follows, all from one sample in a study of blood T cell repertoires in COVID-19. Clones were read by immunoSEQ multiplex PCR, and TCRdb kept only the in-frame ones, dropping some. Of fewer than 650,000 clones listed, 85% to 90% are singletons. Input material: peripheral blood. These receptors all come from a woman aged 50 to 60 with COVID-19, enrolled during active disease. Each CDR3 is given with its conserved first and last residue. The D gene is left open where the match is weak. A clone size is listed for some rows: how often the clone was seen (once, few, many), or a class if it is expanded.

clone_size: NA
d_call: NA
v_call: TRBV5-1
j_call: TRBJ2-6
cdr3_aa: CASSSGINVLTF
cdr3_nt: TGCGCCAGCAGCTCGGGGATCAACGTCCTGACTTTC

clone_size: NA
d_call: TRBD1
v_call: TRBV6-5
j_call: TRBJ1-2
cdr3_aa: CASRPTQGAKGYTF
cdr3_nt: TGTGCCAGCAGGCCCACACAGGGGGCTAAGGGCTACACCTTC

clone_size: NA
d_call: NA
v_call: TRBV14
j_call: TRBJ1-2
cdr3_aa: CASSQVEGVGYTF
cdr3_nt: TGTGCCAGCAGCCAAGTCGAGGGTGTTGGCTACACCTTC

clone_size: NA
d_call: TRBD1
v_call: TRBV6-1
j_call: TRBJ1-2
cdr3_aa: CASSETGEYGYTF
cdr3_nt: TGTGCCAGCAGTGAAACAGGGGAGTATGGCTACACCTTC

clone_size: NA
d_call: NA
v_call: TRBV7-8
j_call: TRBJ1-2
cdr3_aa: CASSLGQSYGYTF
cdr3_nt: TGTGCCAGCAGCTTAGGACAGTCCTATGGCTACACCTTC

clone_size: NA
d_call: NA
v_call: TRBV11-2
j_call: TRBJ1-3
cdr3_aa: CASSTTQGPGNTIYF
cdr3_nt: TGTGCCAGCAGCACCACACAGGGTCCTGGAAACACCATATATTTT

clone_size: NA
d_call: NA
v_call: TRBV9
j_call: TRBJ1-1
cdr3_aa: CASSSTGLATEAFF
cdr3_nt: TGTGCCAGCAGCTCGACAGGCCTGGCCACTGAAGCTTTCTTT

clone_size: NA
d_call: TRBD1
v_call: TRBV9
j_call: TRBJ1-5
cdr3_aa: CASSEQGAGQPQHF
cdr3_nt: TGTGCCAGCAGCGAACAGGGGGCAGGTCAGCCCCAGCATTTT

clone_size: NA
d_call: TRBD1
v_call: TRBV2
j_call: TRBJ1-6
cdr3_aa: CASSGQGHNSPLHF
cdr3_nt: TGTGCCAGCAGTGGACAGGGGCATAATTCACCCCTCCACTTT

clone_size: NA
d_call: TRBD1
v_call: TRBV11-2
j_call: TRBJ1-2
cdr3_aa: CASSSWTGGVGYTF
cdr3_nt: TGTGCCAGCAGCAGCTGGACAGGGGGCGTTGGCTACACCTTC

clone_size: NA
d_call: TRBD1
v_call: TRBV7-9
j_call: TRBJ1-4
cdr3_aa: CASSLGQFNEKLFF
cdr3_nt: TGTGCCAGCAGCTTGGGACAGTTTAATGAAAAACTGTTTTTT

clone_size: NA
d_call: NA
v_call: TRBV15
j_call: TRBJ1-1
cdr3_aa: CATSRDRSAGTEAFF
cdr3_nt: TGTGCCACCAGCAGAGATAGGTCCGCGGGGACTGAAGCTTTCTTT

clone_size: NA
d_call: NA
v_call: TRBV4-1
j_call: TRBJ2-7
cdr3_aa: CAISTGEQYF
cdr3_nt: TGCGCCATCTCAACAGGGGAGCAGTACTTC

clone_size: NA
d_call: TRBD1
v_call: TRBV7-2
j_call: TRBJ1-2
cdr3_aa: CASSLNSRQGGNGYTF
cdr3_nt: TGTGCCAGCAGCCTAAACTCCAGACAGGGGGGGAATGGCTACACCTTC

clone_size: NA
d_call: TRBD1
v_call: TRBV10-3
j_call: TRBJ1-1
cdr3_aa: CAISGGTGGLNTEAFF
cdr3_nt: TGTGCCATCAGCGGAGGGACAGGGGGCCTGAACACTGAAGCTTTCTTT

clone_size: NA
d_call: NA
v_call: TRBV9
j_call: TRBJ2-7
cdr3_aa: CASSGRDTSYEQYF
cdr3_nt: TGTGCCAGCAGCGGCCGGGACACCTCCTACGAGCAGTACTTC

clone_size: NA
d_call: NA
v_call: TRBV15
j_call: TRBJ2-5
cdr3_aa: CATSRGHQETQYF
cdr3_nt: TGTGCCACCAGCAGGGGCCACCAAGAGACCCAGTACTTC

clone_size: NA
d_call: NA
v_call: TRBV12-3/TRBV12-4
j_call: TRBJ2-5
cdr3_aa: CASSLLGEAQYF
cdr3_nt: TGTGCCAGCAGTTTACTTGGGGAGGCCCAGTACTTC

clone_size: NA
d_call: NA
v_call: TRBV19
j_call: TRBJ1-1
cdr3_aa: CASRWRDTEAFF
cdr3_nt: TGTGCCAGTCGATGGAGAGACACTGAAGCTTTCTTT

clone_size: NA
d_call: TRBD1
v_call: TRBV5-6
j_call: TRBJ2-3
cdr3_aa: CASSLPGTGGPDTQYF
cdr3_nt: TGTGCCAGCAGCCTCCCCGGGACAGGGGGCCCAGATACGCAGTATTTT

clone_size: NA
d_call: TRBD1
v_call: TRBV19
j_call: TRBJ2-1
cdr3_aa: CASSADRGNEQFF
cdr3_nt: TGTGCCAGTAGTGCCGACAGGGGTAATGAGCAGTTCTTC

clone_size: NA
d_call: NA
v_call: TRBV9
j_call: TRBJ2-1
cdr3_aa: CASSIGDTYYNEQFF
cdr3_nt: TGTGCCAGCAGCATTGGGGACACTTACTACAATGAGCAGTTCTTC

clone_size: once
d_call: NA
v_call: TRBV5-1
j_call: TRBJ1-5
cdr3_aa: CASSLWGSGQPQHF
cdr3_nt: TGCGCCAGCAGCTTGTGGGGAAGCGGGCAGCCCCAGCATTTT

clone_size: few
d_call: TRBD1
v_call: TRBV11-2
j_call: TRBJ2-2
cdr3_aa: CASAVDRGHTGELFF
cdr3_nt: TGTGCCAGCGCGGTGGACAGGGGTCACACCGGGGAGCTGTTTTTT

clone_size: once
d_call: TRBD1
v_call: TRBV4-2
j_call: TRBJ1-1
cdr3_aa: CASSQGQGRDTEAFF
cdr3_nt: TGTGCCAGCAGCCAGGGACAGGGGAGGGACACTGAAGCTTTCTTT

clone_size: NA
d_call: NA
v_call: TRBV5-1
j_call: TRBJ1-1
cdr3_aa: CASSEEVNTEAFF
cdr3_nt: TGCGCCAGCAGCGAGGAGGTAAACACTGAAGCTTTCTTT

clone_size: few
d_call: TRBD1
v_call: TRBV5-4
j_call: TRBJ1-4
cdr3_aa: CASSSNRGLNEKLFF
cdr3_nt: TGTGCCAGCAGCTCGAACAGGGGTTTAAACGAAAAACTGTTTTTT

clone_size: many
d_call: NA
v_call: TRBV3-1/TRBV3-2
j_call: TRBJ1-6
cdr3_aa: CASSPAQRAYWSPLHF
cdr3_nt: TGTGCCAGCAGCCCAGCGCAGAGGGCATATTGGTCACCCCTCCACTTT

clone_size: NA
d_call: NA
v_call: TRBV2
j_call: TRBJ1-5
cdr3_aa: CASTDGGYSNQPQHF
cdr3_nt: TGTGCCAGCACTGACGGGGGGTATAGCAATCAGCCCCAGCATTTT

clone_size: few
d_call: NA
v_call: TRBV7-6
j_call: TRBJ1-6
cdr3_aa: CASSLASSYNSPLHF
cdr3_nt: TGTGCCAGCAGCCTCGCCAGCTCCTATAATTCACCCCTCCACTTT

clone_size: NA
d_call: TRBD1
v_call: TRBV28
j_call: TRBJ1-1
cdr3_aa: CASSSGTGPTEAFF
cdr3_nt: TGTGCCAGCAGTTCTGGGACAGGGCCCACTGAAGCTTTCTTT

clone_size: NA
d_call: NA
v_call: TRBV6-5
j_call: TRBJ1-1
cdr3_aa: CASKGVANTEAFF
cdr3_nt: TGTGCCAGCAAGGGGGTAGCTAACACTGAAGCTTTCTTT

clone_size: NA
d_call: NA
v_call: TRBV6-4
j_call: TRBJ2-2
cdr3_aa: CAPFCPPGELFF
cdr3_nt: TGTGCCCCTTTCTGTCCCCCCGGGGAGCTGTTTTTT